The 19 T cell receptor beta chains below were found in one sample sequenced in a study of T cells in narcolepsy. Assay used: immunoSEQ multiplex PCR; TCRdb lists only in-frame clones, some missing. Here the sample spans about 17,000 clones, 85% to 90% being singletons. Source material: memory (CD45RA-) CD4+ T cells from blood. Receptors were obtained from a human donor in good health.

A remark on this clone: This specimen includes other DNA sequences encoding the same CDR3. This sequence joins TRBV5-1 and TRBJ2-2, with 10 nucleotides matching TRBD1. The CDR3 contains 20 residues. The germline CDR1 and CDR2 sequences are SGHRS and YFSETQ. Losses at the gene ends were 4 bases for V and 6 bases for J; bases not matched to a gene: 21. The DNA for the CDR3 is TGCGCCAGCAGCCCCCGACCCGGTCCACGGGACAGGGGAGGAGCCGGGGAGCTGTTTTTT. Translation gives CASSPRPGPRDRGGAGELFF.

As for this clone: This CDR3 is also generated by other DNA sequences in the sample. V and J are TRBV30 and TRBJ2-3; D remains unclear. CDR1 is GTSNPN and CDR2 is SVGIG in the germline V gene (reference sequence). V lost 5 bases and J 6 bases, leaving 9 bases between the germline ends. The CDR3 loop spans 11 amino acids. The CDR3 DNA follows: TGTGCCTGGGGGCCTTTGGATACGCAGTATTTT. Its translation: CAWGPLDTQYF.

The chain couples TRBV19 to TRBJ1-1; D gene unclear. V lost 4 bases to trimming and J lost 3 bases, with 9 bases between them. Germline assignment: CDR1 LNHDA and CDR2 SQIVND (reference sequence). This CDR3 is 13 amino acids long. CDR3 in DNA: TGTGCCAGTAGTACGGCCGGGGACACTGAAGCTTTCTTT. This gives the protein CASSTAGDTEAFF.

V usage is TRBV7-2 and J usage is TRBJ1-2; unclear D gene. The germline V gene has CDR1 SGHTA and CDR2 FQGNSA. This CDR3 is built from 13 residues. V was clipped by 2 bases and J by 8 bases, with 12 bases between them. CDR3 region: CASSLPFWMGYTF. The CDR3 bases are TGTGCCAGCAGCTTACCCTTTTGGATGGGCTACACCTTC.

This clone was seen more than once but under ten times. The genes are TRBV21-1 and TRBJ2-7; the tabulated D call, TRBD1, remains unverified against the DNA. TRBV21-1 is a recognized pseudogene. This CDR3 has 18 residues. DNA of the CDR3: TGTGCCAGCAGCAAAGGAGTAGGTGTCAGGGACAGCTCCTACGAGCAGTACTTC. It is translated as CASSKGVGVRDSSYEQYF.

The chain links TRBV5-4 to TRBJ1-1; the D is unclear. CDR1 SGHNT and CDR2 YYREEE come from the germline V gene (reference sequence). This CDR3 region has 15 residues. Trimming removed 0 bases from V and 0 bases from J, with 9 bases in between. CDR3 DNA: TGTGCCAGCAGCTTGGAAACAGCGGTGAACACTGAAGCTTTCTTT. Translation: CASSLETAVNTEAFF.

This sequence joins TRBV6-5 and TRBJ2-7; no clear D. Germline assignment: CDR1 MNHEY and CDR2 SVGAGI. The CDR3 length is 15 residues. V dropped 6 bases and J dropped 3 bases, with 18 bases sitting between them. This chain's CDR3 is CASSANGVRRYEQYF. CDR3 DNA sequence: TGTGCCAGCAGCGCAAATGGGGTCCGTCGCTACGAGCAGTACTTC.

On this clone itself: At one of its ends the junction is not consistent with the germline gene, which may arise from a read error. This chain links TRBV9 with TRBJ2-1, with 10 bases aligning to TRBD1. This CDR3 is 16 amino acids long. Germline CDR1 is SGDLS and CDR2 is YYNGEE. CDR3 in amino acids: CASTWGGTGDYNKQFF. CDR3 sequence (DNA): TGTGCCAGCACCTGGGGTGGGACAGGGGACTACAATAAGCAGTTCTTC.

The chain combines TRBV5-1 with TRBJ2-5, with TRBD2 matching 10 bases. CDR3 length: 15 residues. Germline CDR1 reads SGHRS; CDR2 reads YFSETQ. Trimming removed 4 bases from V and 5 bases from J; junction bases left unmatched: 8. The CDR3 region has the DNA TGCGCCAGCAGCCCGAGCGGGAGGGTTGAGGAGACCCAGTACTTC. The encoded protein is CASSPSGRVEETQYF.

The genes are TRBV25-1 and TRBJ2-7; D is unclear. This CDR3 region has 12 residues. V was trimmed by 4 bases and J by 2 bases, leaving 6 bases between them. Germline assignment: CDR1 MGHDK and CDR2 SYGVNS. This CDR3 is CASSVSAYEQYF. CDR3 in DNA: TGTGCCAGCAGTGTCAGCGCCTACGAGCAGTACTTC.

Here the CDR3 reads CASSLYRPSGNTIYF. For the CDR3, the DNA is TGCGCCAGCAGCTTGTACAGGCCCTCTGGAAACACCATATATTTT. J is TRBJ1-3 and V is TRBV5-1, with D tentatively TRBD1 (5 bases). V was clipped by 1 base and J by 0 bases, with 8 bases between them. The CDR3 covers 15 residues. Germline loops: CDR1 SGHRS, CDR2 YFSETQ.

The CDR3, as DNA: TGTGCCAGCAGCAAGGGGGGGGCTAGTGCCCACCAAGAGACCCAGTACTTC. It encodes CASSKGGASAHQETQYF. The gene calls are TRBV5-4 and TRBJ2-5, with D maybe TRBD2 (7 bases). V was clipped by 4 bases and J by 0 bases, with 19 bases between them. The CDR3 is made up of 17 amino acids. In germline, CDR1 is SGHNT, CDR2 YYREEE (reference sequence).

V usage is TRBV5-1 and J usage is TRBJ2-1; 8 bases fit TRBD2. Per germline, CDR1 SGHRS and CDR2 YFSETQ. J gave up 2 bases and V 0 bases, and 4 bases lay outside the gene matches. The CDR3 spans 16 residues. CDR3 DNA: TGCGCCAGCAGCTTGGTTGCGGGAGGCCCCTACAATGAGCAGTTCTTC. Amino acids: CASSLVAGGPYNEQFF.

CDR3 protein: CASSLGGAGSNQPQHF. The CDR3 nucleotides read TGTGCCAGCAGCTTAGGAGGGGCGGGTAGCAATCAGCCCCAGCATTTT. This chain links TRBV11-3 with TRBJ1-5, with D possibly TRBD1 on 5 matching bases. The V gene lost 1 base and the J gene lost 0 bases, with 10 bases spanning the gap. CDR3 size: 16 residues. In germline, CDR1 is SGHNT, CDR2 YENEEA. Combining the CDR3 with reference TRBV11-3 and TRBJ1-5 gives the whole variable domain EAGVVQSPRYKIIEKKQPVAFWCNPISGHNTLYWYLQNLGQGPELLIRYENEEAVDDSQLPKDRFSAERLKGVDSTLKIQPAELGDSAVYLCASSLGGAGSNQPQHFGDGTRLSIL.

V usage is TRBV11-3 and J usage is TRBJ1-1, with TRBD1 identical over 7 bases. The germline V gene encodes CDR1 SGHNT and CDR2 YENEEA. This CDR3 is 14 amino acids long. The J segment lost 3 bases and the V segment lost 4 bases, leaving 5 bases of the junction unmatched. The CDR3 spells CASSSTGQDTEAFF. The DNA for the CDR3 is TGTGCCAGCAGCTCGACAGGGCAGGACACTGAAGCTTTCTTT.

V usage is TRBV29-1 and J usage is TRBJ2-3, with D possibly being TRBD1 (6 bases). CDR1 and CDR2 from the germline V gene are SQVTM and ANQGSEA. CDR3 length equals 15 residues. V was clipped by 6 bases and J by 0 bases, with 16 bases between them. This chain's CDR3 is CSVAALQGSTDTQYF. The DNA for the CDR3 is TGCAGCGTGGCGGCCTTACAGGGCAGCACAGATACGCAGTATTTT.

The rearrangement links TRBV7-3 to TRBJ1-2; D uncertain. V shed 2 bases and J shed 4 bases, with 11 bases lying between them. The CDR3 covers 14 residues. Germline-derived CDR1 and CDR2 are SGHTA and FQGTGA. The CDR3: CASSLLGGTYGYTF. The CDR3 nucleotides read TGTGCCAGCAGCTTATTGGGCGGAACCTATGGCTACACCTTC. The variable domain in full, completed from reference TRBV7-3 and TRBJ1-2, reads GAGVSQTPSNKVTEKGKYVELRCDPISGHTALYWYRQSLGQGPEFLIYFQGTGAADDSGLPNDRFFAVRPEGSVSTLKIQRTERGDSAVYLCASSLLGGTYGYTFGSGTRLTVV.

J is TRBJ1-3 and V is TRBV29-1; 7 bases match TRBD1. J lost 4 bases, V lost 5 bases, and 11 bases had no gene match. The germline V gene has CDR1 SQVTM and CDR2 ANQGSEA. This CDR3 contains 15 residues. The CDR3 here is CSVRGTVGKGNTIYF. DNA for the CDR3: TGCAGCGTTCGGGGGACAGTGGGAAAAGGAAACACCATATATTTT. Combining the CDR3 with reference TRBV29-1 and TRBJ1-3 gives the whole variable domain SAVISQKPSRDICQRGTSLTIQCQVDSQVTMMFWYRQQPGQSLTLIATANQGSEATYESGFVIDKFPISRPNLTFSTLTVSNMSPEDSSIYLCSVRGTVGKGNTIYFGEGSWLTVV.

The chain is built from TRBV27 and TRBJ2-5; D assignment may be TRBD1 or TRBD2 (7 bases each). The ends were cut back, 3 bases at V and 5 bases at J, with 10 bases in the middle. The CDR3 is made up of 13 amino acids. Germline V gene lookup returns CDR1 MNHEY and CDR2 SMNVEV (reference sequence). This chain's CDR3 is CASSFRGGETQYF. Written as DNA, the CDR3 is TGTGCCAGCAGTTTCAGGGGGGGGGAGACCCAGTACTTC.